This T cell receptor beta chain was obtained from a study of immune cell composition in non-small cell lung cancer. Looking at the study overall: Most cases were lung adenocarcinoma or squamous cell carcinoma. Study-level results: About 80% of squamous and around 35% of adenocarcinoma cases had tumour-associated clones >0.5%.

The protocol was immunoSEQ multiplex PCR, while the TCRdb copy is restricted to in-frame clones and leaves out a portion. The table has thousands of clones, 65% to 85% seen once. The CDR3 runs 15 residues. Trimming took 0 bases from V and 8 from J; bases not matched to a gene: 8. The germline gives CDR1 SGHRS, CDR2 YFSETQ. A word on this clone: No antigen is known for it.

The sequencing sample was made of lung tumor tissue. The source of this sequence is a human donor with non-small cell lung cancer. This rearrangement joins TRBV5-1 to TRBJ2-1, with 7 bases aligning to TRBD1. The CDR3 sequence is CASSLAGTDSYEQFF. In DNA, the CDR3 is TGCGCCAGCAGCTTGGCCGGGACAGACAGCTATGAGCAGTTCTTC.